The clone carrying this TCR beta chain was detected once. Its antigen remains unknown. TCRdb's copy holds only in-frame clones and misses some; the assay was immunoSEQ multiplex PCR. The sample contains about 120,000 clones, about 95% of which appear only once. These data originate in a study of graft-versus-host responses after intestinal transplantation. On the study more broadly: Transplant recipients had multivisceral, liver-intestinal, or isolated intestinal grafts. Following induction with anti-thymocyte globulin, all recipients were given tacrolimus and steroids for approximately 3 years. Findings and caveats of the study: The authors found GvH clones in recipient marrow, some appearing first in ileum or blood.

V was cut by 0 bases and J by 0 bases, with 10 bases left in between. This CDR3 spans 16 amino acids. Germline-derived CDR1 and CDR2 are SGDLS and YYNGEE. The genes are TRBV9 and TRBJ2-1; D gene uncertain. The sequence derives from a human donor who received an intestinal transplant. The material was unstimulated CD8+ T cells sorted from spleen or lymph node cells, obtained before intestinal transplant. CDR3 amino acids: CASSVDSGDSYNEQFF. The CDR3 DNA sequence: TGTGCCAGCAGCGTAGATTCCGGTGACTCCTACAATGAGCAGTTCTTC.